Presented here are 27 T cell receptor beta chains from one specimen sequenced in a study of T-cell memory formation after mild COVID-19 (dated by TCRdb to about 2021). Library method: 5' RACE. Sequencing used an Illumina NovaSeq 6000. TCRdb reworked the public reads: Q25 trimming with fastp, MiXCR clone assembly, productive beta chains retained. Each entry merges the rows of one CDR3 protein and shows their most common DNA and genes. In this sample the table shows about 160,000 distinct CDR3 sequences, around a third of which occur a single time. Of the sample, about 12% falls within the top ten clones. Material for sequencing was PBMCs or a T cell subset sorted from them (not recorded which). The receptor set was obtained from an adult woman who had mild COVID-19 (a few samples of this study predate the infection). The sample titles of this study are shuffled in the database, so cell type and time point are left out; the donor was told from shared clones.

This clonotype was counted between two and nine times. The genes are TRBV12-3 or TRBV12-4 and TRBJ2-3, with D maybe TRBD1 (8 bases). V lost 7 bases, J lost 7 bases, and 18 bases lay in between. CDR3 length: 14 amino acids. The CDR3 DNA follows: TGTGCCAGCACTTACAGGGGGGGAACCTATACGCAGTATTTT. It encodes CASTYRGGTYTQYF.

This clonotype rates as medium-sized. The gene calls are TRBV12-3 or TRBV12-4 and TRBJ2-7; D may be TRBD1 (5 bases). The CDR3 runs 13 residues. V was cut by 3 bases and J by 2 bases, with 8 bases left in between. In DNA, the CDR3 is TGTGCCAGCAGTTTTTGGACACCCTACGAGCAGTACTTC. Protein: CASSFWTPYEQYF.

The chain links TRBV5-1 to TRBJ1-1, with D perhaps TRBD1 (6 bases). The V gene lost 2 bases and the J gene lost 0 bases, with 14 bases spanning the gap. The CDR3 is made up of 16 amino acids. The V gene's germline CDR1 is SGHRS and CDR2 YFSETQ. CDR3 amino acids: CASSLDWGQLNTEAFF. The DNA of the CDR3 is TGCGCCAGCAGCTTAGACTGGGGGCAGTTGAACACTGAAGCTTTCTTT.

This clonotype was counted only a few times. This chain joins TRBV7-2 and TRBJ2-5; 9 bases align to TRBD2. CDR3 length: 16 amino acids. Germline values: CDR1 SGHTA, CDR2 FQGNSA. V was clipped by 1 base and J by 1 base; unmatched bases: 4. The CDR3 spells CASSLVLAGFQETQYF. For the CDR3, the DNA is TGTGCCAGCAGCTTAGTCCTAGCGGGGTTCCAAGAGACCCAGTACTTC.

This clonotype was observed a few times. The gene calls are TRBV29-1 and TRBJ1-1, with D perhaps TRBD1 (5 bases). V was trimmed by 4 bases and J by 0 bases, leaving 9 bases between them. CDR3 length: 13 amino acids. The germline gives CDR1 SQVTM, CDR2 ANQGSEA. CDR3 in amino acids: CSVAGTMNTEAFF. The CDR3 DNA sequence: TGCAGCGTTGCAGGGACCATGAACACTGAAGCTTTCTTT.

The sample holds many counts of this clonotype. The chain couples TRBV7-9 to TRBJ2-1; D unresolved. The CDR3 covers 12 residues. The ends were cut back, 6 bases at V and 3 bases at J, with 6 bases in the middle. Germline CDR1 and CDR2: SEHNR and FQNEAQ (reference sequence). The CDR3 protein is CASSSGYNEQFF. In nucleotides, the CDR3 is TGTGCCAGCAGTAGTGGCTACAATGAGCAGTTCTTC. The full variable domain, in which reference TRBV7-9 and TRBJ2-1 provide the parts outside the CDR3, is DTGVSQNPRHKITKRGQNVTFRCDPISEHNRLYWYRQTLGQGPEFLTYFQNEAQLEKSRLLSDRFSAERPKGSFSTLEIQRTEQGDSAMYLCASSSGYNEQFFGPGTRLTVL.

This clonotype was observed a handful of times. In DNA, the CDR3 is TGTGCCAGCAGCCGAGTCGTAACACACGAGCAGTACTTC. The encoded protein is CASSRVVTHEQYF. The rearrangement links TRBV7-8 to TRBJ2-7; unclear D gene. Germline values: CDR1 SGHVS, CDR2 FQNEAQ. V was trimmed by 5 bases and J by 5 bases, leaving 13 bases between them. CDR3 length: 13 residues.

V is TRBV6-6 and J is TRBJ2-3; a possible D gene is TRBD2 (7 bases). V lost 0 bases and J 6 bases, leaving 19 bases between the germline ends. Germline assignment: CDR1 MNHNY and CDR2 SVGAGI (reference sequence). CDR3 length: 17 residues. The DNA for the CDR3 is TGTGCCAGCAGTTACTCTCTGGGGGGGGCGTCACGGGATACGCAGTATTTT. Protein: CASSYSLGGASRDTQYF.

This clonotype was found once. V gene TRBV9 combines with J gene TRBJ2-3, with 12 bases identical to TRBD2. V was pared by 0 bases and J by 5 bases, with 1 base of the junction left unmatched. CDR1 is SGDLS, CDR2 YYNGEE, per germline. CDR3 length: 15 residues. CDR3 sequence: CASSVGGLAGDTQYF. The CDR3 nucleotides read TGTGCCAGCAGCGTAGGGGGACTAGCGGGAGATACGCAGTATTTT.

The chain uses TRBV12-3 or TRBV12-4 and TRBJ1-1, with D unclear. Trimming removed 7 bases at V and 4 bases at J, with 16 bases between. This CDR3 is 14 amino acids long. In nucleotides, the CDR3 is TGTGCCAGCACCCCCGCAGGATGGGGCACTGAAGCTTTCTTT. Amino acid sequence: CASTPAGWGTEAFF.

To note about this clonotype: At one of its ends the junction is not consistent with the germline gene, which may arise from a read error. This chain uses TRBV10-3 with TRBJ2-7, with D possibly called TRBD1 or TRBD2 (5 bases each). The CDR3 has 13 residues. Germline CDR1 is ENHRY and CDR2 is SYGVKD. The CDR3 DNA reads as TGTGCCACCCGCAGTACGGGGCTCACGGTTCCGGACTTC. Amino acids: CATRSTGLTVPDF.

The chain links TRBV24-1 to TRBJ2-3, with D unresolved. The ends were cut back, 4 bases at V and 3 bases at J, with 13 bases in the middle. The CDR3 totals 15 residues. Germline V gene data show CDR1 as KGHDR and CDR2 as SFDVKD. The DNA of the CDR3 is TGTGCCACCAGTGACCCAGGAACAGTAACAGATACGCAGTATTTT. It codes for CATSDPGTVTDTQYF.

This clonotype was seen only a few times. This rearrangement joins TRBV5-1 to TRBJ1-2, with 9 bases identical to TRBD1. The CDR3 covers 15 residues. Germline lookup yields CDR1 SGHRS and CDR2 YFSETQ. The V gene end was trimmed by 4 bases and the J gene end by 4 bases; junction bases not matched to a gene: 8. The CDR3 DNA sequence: TGCGCCAGCAGCGGATGGACAGGGGCCCCCTATGGCTACACCTTC. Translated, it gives CASSGWTGAPYGYTF.

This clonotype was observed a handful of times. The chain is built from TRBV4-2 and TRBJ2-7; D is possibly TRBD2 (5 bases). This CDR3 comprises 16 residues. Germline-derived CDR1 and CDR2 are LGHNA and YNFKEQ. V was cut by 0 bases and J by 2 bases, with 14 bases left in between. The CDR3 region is CASSQEAGTNTYEQYF. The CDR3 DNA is TGTGCCAGCAGCCAAGAGGCGGGTACTAACACCTACGAGCAGTACTTC.

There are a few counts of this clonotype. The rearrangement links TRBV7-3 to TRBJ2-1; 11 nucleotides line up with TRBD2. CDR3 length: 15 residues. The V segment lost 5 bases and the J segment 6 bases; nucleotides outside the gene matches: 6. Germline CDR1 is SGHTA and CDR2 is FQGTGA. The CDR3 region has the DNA TGTGCCAGCAGCCCTACTAGCGGGAGTTTCAATGAGCAGTTCTTC. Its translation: CASSPTSGSFNEQFF.

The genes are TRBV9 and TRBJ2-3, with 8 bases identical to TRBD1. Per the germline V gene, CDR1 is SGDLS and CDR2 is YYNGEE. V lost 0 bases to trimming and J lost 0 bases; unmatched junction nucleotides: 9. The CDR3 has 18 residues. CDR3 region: CASSVVPGGAFSTDTQYF. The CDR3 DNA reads TGTGCCAGCAGCGTAGTCCCAGGGGGCGCGTTCAGCACAGATACGCAGTATTTT.

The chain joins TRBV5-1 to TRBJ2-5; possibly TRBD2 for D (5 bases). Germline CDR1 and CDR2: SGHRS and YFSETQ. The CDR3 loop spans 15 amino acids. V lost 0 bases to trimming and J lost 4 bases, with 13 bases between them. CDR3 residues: CASSLDLGRGETQYF. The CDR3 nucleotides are TGCGCCAGCAGCTTGGATCTGGGGAGAGGAGAGACCCAGTACTTC.

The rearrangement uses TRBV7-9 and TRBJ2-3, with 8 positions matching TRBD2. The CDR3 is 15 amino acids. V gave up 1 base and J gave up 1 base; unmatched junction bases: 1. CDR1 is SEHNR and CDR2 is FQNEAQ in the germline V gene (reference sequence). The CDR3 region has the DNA TGTGCCAGCAGCTTAGTGACTAGCGGCACAGATACGCAGTATTTT. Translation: CASSLVTSGTDTQYF. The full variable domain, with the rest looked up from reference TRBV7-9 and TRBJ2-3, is DTGVSQNPRHKITKRGQNVTFRCDPISEHNRLYWYRQTLGQGPEFLTYFQNEAQLEKSRLLSDRFSAERPKGSFSTLEIQRTEQGDSAMYLCASSLVTSGTDTQYFGPGTRLTVL.

CDR3 loop: CASSQEGTGSYEQYF. The DNA for the CDR3 is TGTGCCAGCAGCCAAGAAGGGACAGGCTCCTACGAGCAGTACTTC. This chain connects TRBV3-1 to TRBJ2-7, with 8 bases identical to TRBD1. Germline CDR1 is LGHDT and CDR2 is YNNKEL (reference sequence). With 0 bases clipped from V and 0 bases from J, the junction kept 1 base outside the gene matches. CDR3 size: 15 residues.

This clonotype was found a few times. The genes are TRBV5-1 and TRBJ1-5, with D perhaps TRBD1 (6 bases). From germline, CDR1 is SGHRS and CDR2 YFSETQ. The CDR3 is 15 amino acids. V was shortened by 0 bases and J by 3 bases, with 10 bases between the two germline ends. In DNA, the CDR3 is TGCGCCAGCAGCTTGGATCCAGGGGTCAATCAGCCCCAGCATTTT. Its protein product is CASSLDPGVNQPQHF.

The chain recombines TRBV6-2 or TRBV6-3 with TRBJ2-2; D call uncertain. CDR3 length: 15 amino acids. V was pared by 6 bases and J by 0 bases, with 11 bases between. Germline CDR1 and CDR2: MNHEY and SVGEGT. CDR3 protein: CASRGYDSNTGELFF. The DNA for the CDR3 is TGTGCCAGCAGGGGTTACGACTCGAACACCGGGGAGCTGTTTTTT.

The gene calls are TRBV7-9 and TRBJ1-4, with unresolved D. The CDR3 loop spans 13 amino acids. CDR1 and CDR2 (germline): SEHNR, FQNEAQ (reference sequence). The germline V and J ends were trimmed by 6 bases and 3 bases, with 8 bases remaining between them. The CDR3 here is CASRAVPNEKLFF. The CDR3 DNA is TGTGCCAGCAGAGCAGTGCCTAATGAAAAACTGTTTTTT.

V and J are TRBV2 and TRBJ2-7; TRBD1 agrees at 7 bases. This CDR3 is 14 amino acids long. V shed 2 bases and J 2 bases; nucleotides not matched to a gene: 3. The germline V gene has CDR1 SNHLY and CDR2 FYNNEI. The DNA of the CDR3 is TGTGCCAGCAGTGAACAGGGGGAAACCTACGAGCAGTACTTC. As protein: CASSEQGETYEQYF. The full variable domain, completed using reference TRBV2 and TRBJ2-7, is EPEVTQTPSHQVTQMGQEVILRCVPISNHLYFYWYRQILGQKVEFLVSFYNNEISEKSEIFDDQFSVERPDGSNFTLKIRSTKLEDSAMYFCASSEQGETYEQYFGPGTRLTVT.

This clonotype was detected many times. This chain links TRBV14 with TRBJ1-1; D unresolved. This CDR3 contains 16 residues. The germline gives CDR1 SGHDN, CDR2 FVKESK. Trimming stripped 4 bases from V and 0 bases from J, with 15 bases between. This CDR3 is CASSPSQGFMNTEAFF. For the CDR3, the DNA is TGTGCCAGCAGCCCAAGTCAAGGGTTTATGAACACTGAAGCTTTCTTT.

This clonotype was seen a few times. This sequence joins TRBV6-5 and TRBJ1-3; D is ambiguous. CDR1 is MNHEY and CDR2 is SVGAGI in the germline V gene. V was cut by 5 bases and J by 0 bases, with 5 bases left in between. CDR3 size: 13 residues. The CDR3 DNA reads TGTGCCAGCAGTCGATACTCTGGAAACACCATATATTTT. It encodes CASSRYSGNTIYF.

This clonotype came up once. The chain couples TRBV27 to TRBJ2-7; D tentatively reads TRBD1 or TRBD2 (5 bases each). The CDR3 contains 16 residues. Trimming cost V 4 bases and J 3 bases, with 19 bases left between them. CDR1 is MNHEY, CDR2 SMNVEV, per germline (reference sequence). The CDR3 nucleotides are TGTGCCAGCAGTTCCCCCCACCGGGACGGGATCTACGAGCAGTACTTC. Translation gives CASSSPHRDGIYEQYF.

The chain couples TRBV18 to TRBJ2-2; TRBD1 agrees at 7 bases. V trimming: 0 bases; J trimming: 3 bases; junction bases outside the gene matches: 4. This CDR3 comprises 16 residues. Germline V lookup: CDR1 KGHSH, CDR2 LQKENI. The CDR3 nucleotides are TGTGCCAGCTCACCACCGAACAGGGGAGACACCGGGGAGCTGTTTTTT. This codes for CASSPPNRGDTGELFF.